In this sample, the clone carrying this T cell receptor (beta chain) turned up a few times. V lost 6 bases and J lost 3, with 15 bases in between. Germline CDR1 reads DFQATT; CDR2 reads SNEGSKA (reference sequence). This CDR3 spans 14 amino acids. The data were taken from a study of T cells in Graves' hyperthyroidism and ophthalmopathy. RNA transcripts served as the template for amplifying TCR beta CDR3 regions. First-round RT-PCR targeting the TCR CDR3 was performed with the HTBI primer set. Each CDR3 protein is one row after TCRdb ran MiXCR on the multiplex PCR reads. The sample consists of fewer than 550,000 distinct CDR3 sequences, about 24% of them appearing once. Active moderate-to-severe ophthalmopathy, Clinical Activity Score at least 3, NOSPECS at least 4, under 3 months' duration. From approximately 9.5 ml of fresh peripheral blood, PBMCs were isolated.

The TCR comes from a woman younger than 45 with Graves' ophthalmopathy. Sequencing input: blood. The chain has TRBV20-1 and TRBJ1-5; D ambiguous. The DNA for the CDR3 is TGCAGTGCCGTCCCCCGGCAGATCAATCAGCCCCAGCATTTT. Translating gives CSAVPRQINQPQHF.